The present TCR beta chain was sequenced within a study of blood T cell repertoires in COVID-19. Study as a whole: COVID-19 samples, acute and convalescent, were from the United States, Italy and Spain.

Unmatched junction bases numbered 2, after V lost 3 bases and J lost 4 bases. Germline assignment: CDR1 SGHDT and CDR2 YYEEEE. The CDR3 extends over 14 amino acids. Repertoires were generated with immunoSEQ multiplex PCR, while TCRdb's copy carries only in-frame clones and drops some. The sample lists around 92,000 clones, 89% occurring once. This clonotype originated in a woman older than 75 with active COVID-19. Sample: peripheral blood. The chain employs TRBV5-6 and TRBJ2-5, with 11 bases lining up with TRBD2. The CDR3 DNA reads as TGTGCCAGCAGCTCACTAGCGGGAGCAGAGACCCAGTACTTC. Translating gives CASSSLAGAETQYF.